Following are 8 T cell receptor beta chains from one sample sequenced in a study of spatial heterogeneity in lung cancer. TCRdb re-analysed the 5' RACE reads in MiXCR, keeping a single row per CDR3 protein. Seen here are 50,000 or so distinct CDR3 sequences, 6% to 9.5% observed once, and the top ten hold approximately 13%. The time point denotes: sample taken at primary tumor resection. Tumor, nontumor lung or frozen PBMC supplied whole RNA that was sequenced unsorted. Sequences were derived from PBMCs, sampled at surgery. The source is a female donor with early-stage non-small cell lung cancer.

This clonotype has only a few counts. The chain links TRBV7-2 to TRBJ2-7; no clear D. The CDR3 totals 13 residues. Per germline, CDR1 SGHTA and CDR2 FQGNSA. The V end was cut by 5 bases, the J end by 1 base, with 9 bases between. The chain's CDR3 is CASSPWKSYEQYF. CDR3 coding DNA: TGTGCCAGCAGCCCCTGGAAGTCCTACGAGCAGTACTTC.

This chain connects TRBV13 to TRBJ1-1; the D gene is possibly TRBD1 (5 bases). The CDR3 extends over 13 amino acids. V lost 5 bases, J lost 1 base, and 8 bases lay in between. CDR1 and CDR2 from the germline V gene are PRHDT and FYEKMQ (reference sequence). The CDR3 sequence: CASSGGGNTEAFF. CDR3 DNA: TGTGCCAGCAGCGGGGGAGGGAACACTGAAGCTTTCTTT.

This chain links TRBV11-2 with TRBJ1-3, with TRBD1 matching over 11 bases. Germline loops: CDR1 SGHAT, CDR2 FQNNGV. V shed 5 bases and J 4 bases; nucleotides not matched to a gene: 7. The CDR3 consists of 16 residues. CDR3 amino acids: CASSPRTGGLGNTIYF. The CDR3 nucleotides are TGTGCCAGCAGCCCTCGGACAGGGGGCTTAGGAAACACCATATATTTT.

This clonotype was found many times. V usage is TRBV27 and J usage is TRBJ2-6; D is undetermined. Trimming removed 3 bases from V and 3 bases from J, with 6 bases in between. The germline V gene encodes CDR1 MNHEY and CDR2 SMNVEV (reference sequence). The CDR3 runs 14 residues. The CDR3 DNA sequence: TGTGCCAGCAGTTTGTGGGATGGGGCCAACGTCCTGACTTTC. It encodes CASSLWDGANVLTF.

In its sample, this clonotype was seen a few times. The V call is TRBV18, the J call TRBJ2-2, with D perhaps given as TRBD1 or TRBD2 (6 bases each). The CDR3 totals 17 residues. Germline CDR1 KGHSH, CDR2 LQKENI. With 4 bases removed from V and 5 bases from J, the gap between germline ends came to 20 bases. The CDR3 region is CASSRELQGGATGELFF. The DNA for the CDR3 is TGTGCCAGCTCACGAGAACTACAGGGCGGGGCAACCGGGGAGCTGTTTTTT.

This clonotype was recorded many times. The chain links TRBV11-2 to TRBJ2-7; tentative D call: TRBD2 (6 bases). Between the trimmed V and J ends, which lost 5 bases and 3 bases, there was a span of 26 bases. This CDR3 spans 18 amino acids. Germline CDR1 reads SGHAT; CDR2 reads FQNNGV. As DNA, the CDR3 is TGTGCCAGCAGCCGCCTGGGTGCAACATCGGGGGTCTACTACGAGCAGTACTTC. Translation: CASSRLGATSGVYYEQYF.

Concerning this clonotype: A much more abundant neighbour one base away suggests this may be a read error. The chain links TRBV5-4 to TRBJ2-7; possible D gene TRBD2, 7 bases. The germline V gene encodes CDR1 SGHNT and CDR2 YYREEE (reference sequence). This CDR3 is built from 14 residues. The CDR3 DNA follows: TGTGCCAGCAGCTTTGGGGGGGCCGCCTACGAGCAGAACTTC. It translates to CASSFGGAAYEQNF.

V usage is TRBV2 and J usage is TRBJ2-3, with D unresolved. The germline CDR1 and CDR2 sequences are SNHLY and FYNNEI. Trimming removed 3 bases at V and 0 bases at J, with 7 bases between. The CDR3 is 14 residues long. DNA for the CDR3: TGTGCCAGCAGTGATACTGTTAGCACAGATACGCAGTATTTT. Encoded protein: CASSDTVSTDTQYF.